Listed below are T cell receptor beta chains from one sample, sequenced in a study of T cell repertoires in cytomegalovirus infection. A single record per CDR3 protein comes from TCRdb applying MiXCR to the reads. The table shows hundreds of thousands of distinct CDR3 sequences, with approximately 40% occurring only once. Antigens for these TCRs are unknown. The sequencing used cultured PBMCs, collected from culture after CMV antigen stimulation. The receptors were gathered from a human donor in good health (CMV status not recorded). Some clones in this sample may be carry-over from other donors' samples. Each CDR3 is given with its conserved first and last residue. D genes are given only for firm matches. Clone sizes are given selectively: once, few, many, or a class where the clone is expanded.

j_gene: TRBJ2-3; abundance: -; v_gene: TRBV3-1; len: 16; d_gene: TRBD2; CDR3aa: CASSPREAGGPNTQYF; CDR3nt: TGTGCCAGCAGCCCCCGGGAAGCGGGGGGGCCCAATACGCAGTATTTT
j_gene: TRBJ2-5; abundance: once; v_gene: TRBV7-9; len: 12; d_gene: -; CDR3aa: CASRLGEETQYF; CDR3nt: TGTGCCAGCAGGCTAGGGGAAGAGACCCAGTACTTC
j_gene: TRBJ2-2; abundance: -; v_gene: TRBV7-8; len: 15; d_gene: TRBD2; CDR3aa: CASSRGGGLDGELFF; CDR3nt: TGTGCCAGCAGTCGGGGGGGGGGATTAGACGGGGAGCTGTTTTTT
j_gene: TRBJ2-1; abundance: many; v_gene: TRBV7-2; len: 15; d_gene: -; CDR3aa: CASSLGPSSYNEQFF; CDR3nt: TGTGCCAGCAGCTTAGGGCCTAGCTCCTACAATGAGCAGTTCTTC
j_gene: TRBJ1-2; abundance: -; v_gene: TRBV4-3; len: 14; d_gene: -; CDR3aa: CASSQDWGGYGYTF; CDR3nt: TGCGCCAGCAGCCAAGATTGGGGGGGATATGGCTACACCTTC
j_gene: TRBJ2-5; abundance: -; v_gene: TRBV6-1; len: 12; d_gene: -; CDR3aa: CASSTGQETQYF; CDR3nt: TGTGCCAGCAGTACCGGTCAAGAGACCCAGTACTTC
j_gene: TRBJ2-2; abundance: few; v_gene: TRBV6-1; len: 16; d_gene: TRBD1; CDR3aa: CASSERRTGRTGELFF; CDR3nt: TGTGCCAGCAGTGAACGCCGGACAGGTCGAACCGGGGAGCTGTTTTTT
j_gene: TRBJ1-6; abundance: few; v_gene: TRBV6-5; len: 14; d_gene: TRBD1; CDR3aa: CASSPDRIYLPLHF; CDR3nt: TGTGCCAGCAGTCCGGACAGGATTTACTTACCCCTCCACTTT
j_gene: TRBJ1-1; abundance: many; v_gene: TRBV7-2; len: 13; d_gene: -; CDR3aa: CASSLEQGVTAFF; CDR3nt: TGTGCCAGCAGCTTAGAACAGGGTGTTACAGCTTTCTTT
j_gene: TRBJ1-5; abundance: -; v_gene: TRBV6-2/TRBV6-3; len: 15; d_gene: -; CDR3aa: CASSYRHLSNQPQHF; CDR3nt: TGTGCCAGCAGTTACAGGCATCTTAGCAATCAGCCCCAGCATTTT
j_gene: TRBJ2-7; abundance: few; v_gene: TRBV28; len: 14; d_gene: -; CDR3aa: CASIPGTSAYEQYF; CDR3nt: TGTGCCAGCATCCCCGGGACCTCCGCATACGAGCAGTACTTC
j_gene: TRBJ2-4; abundance: -; v_gene: TRBV7-9; len: 16; d_gene: -; CDR3aa: CASSPRLGSAKNIQYF; CDR3nt: TGTGCCAGCAGCCCGCGATTGGGTTCGGCCAAAAACATTCAGTACTTC
j_gene: TRBJ2-1; abundance: -; v_gene: TRBV14; len: 14; d_gene: -; CDR3aa: CASSLSGGLREQFF; CDR3nt: TGTGCCAGCAGCCTCTCTGGGGGACTCCGCGAGCAGTTCTTC
j_gene: TRBJ1-1; abundance: -; v_gene: TRBV12-3/TRBV12-4; len: 15; d_gene: -; CDR3aa: CASSLSKGWNTEAFF; CDR3nt: TGTGCCAGCAGTCTAAGTAAAGGGTGGAACACTGAAGCTTTCTTT
j_gene: TRBJ2-3; abundance: -; v_gene: TRBV10-2; len: 14; d_gene: -; CDR3aa: CASSESSVTDTQYF; CDR3nt: TGCGCCAGCAGTGAGTCTAGCGTCACAGATACGCAGTATTTT
j_gene: TRBJ2-1; abundance: few; v_gene: TRBV6-2/TRBV6-3; len: 13; d_gene: -; CDR3aa: CAIGSWAGNEQFF; CDR3nt: TGTGCCATCGGGAGCTGGGCGGGAAATGAGCAGTTCTTC
j_gene: TRBJ1-2; abundance: -; v_gene: TRBV5-6; len: 13; d_gene: -; CDR3aa: CASSFREQRGYTF; CDR3nt: TGTGCCAGCAGCTTCAGGGAGCAGCGAGGCTACACCTTC
j_gene: TRBJ1-5; abundance: -; v_gene: TRBV7-2; len: 14; d_gene: -; CDR3aa: CASSRDISNQPQHF; CDR3nt: TGTGCCAGCAGCCGGGACATTAGCAATCAGCCCCAGCATTTT
j_gene: TRBJ2-2; abundance: few; v_gene: TRBV19; len: 12; d_gene: -; CDR3aa: CASNMNTGELFF; CDR3nt: TGTGCCAGTAACATGAACACCGGGGAGCTGTTTTTT
j_gene: TRBJ2-3; abundance: -; v_gene: TRBV6-5; len: 11; d_gene: -; CDR3aa: CAARSTDTQYF; CDR3nt: TGTGCCGCCCGGAGCACAGATACGCAGTATTTT
j_gene: TRBJ1-1; abundance: few; v_gene: TRBV7-9; len: 13; d_gene: -; CDR3aa: CASHRTPNTEAFF; CDR3nt: TGTGCCAGCCACAGGACACCAAACACTGAAGCTTTCTTT
j_gene: TRBJ2-2; abundance: few; v_gene: TRBV11-2; len: 13; d_gene: -; CDR3aa: CASSFDSTGELFF; CDR3nt: TGTGCCAGCAGCTTCGACTCAACCGGGGAGCTGTTTTTT
j_gene: TRBJ2-1; abundance: few; v_gene: TRBV20-1; len: 13; d_gene: TRBD2; CDR3aa: CSVSSGSRDEQFF; CDR3nt: TGCAGTGTATCTAGCGGGAGTCGTGATGAGCAGTTCTTC
j_gene: TRBJ2-7; abundance: -; v_gene: TRBV7-8; len: 16; d_gene: -; CDR3aa: CASSLLRWASSYEQYF; CDR3nt: TGTGCCAGCAGCCTGTTGAGGTGGGCCTCATCCTACGAGCAGTACTTC
j_gene: TRBJ2-5; abundance: -; v_gene: TRBV7-6; len: 16; d_gene: TRBD1; CDR3aa: CASSLVAGQGSETQYF; CDR3nt: TGTGCCAGCAGCTTAGTGGCCGGACAGGGGTCAGAGACCCAGTACTTC
j_gene: TRBJ1-3; abundance: -; v_gene: TRBV6-5; len: 17; d_gene: -; CDR3aa: CASSSLRDLSSGNTIYF; CDR3nt: TGTGCCAGCAGTTCCCTCCGGGACCTAAGCTCTGGAAACACCATATATTTT
j_gene: TRBJ1-3; abundance: -; v_gene: TRBV7-6; len: 17; d_gene: -; CDR3aa: CASSYTGTGWAGNTIYF; CDR3nt: TGTGCCAGCAGCTACACGGGAACAGGTTGGGCAGGAAACACCATATATTTT
j_gene: TRBJ2-2; abundance: -; v_gene: TRBV6-2/TRBV6-3; len: 15; d_gene: TRBD2; CDR3aa: CASSLAGESTGELFF; CDR3nt: TGTGCCAGCAGCCTAGCGGGAGAATCAACCGGGGAGCTGTTTTTT
j_gene: TRBJ1-4; abundance: -; v_gene: TRBV12-3/TRBV12-4; len: 15; d_gene: -; CDR3aa: CASRLGEGLLEKLFF; CDR3nt: TGTGCCAGCAGACTGGGGGAGGGTCTTCTTGAAAAACTGTTTTTT
j_gene: TRBJ2-1; abundance: -; v_gene: TRBV7-2; len: 16; d_gene: TRBD1; CDR3aa: CASSLEGTGSYNEQFF; CDR3nt: TGTGCCAGCAGCTTAGAGGGGACAGGGTCCTACAATGAGCAGTTCTTC
j_gene: TRBJ2-5; abundance: few; v_gene: TRBV7-6; len: 14; d_gene: -; CDR3aa: CASSLVRGSETQYF; CDR3nt: TGTGCCAGCAGCTTAGTTCGAGGGAGCGAGACCCAGTACTTC
j_gene: TRBJ2-7; abundance: many; v_gene: TRBV7-9; len: 13; d_gene: TRBD1; CDR3aa: CASSIGTGGEQYF; CDR3nt: TGTGCCAGCAGCATCGGGACAGGGGGCGAGCAGTACTTC